A selection of T cell receptor beta chains follows, all from one sample in a study of graft-versus-host responses after intestinal transplantation. TCRdb keeps only in-frame clones here, not all; method: immunoSEQ multiplex PCR. The sample shows tens of thousands of clones, just under 95% of them seen only once. Antigens of these TCRs are unknown. The sample was unstimulated CD8+ T cells sorted from spleen or lymph node cells, taken before intestinal transplant. These receptors were taken from a human donor who received an intestinal transplant. The CDR3 runs from the conserved cysteine through the conserved F or W. D genes are given only for firm matches. Not all rows give a size; the values are once, few, many and, for expanded clones, a class.

J gene: TRBJ1-1; D gene: NA; clone size: NA; V gene: TRBV19; CDR3 protein: CAREGNTEAFF; CDR3 DNA: TGTGCTCGGGAGGGGAACACTGAAGCTTTCTTT
J gene: TRBJ1-2; D gene: NA; clone size: NA; V gene: TRBV19; CDR3 protein: CASSIGGLGYTF; CDR3 DNA: TGTGCCAGTAGTATTGGGGGCCTCGGCTACACCTTC
J gene: TRBJ2-5; D gene: TRBD2; clone size: NA; V gene: TRBV7-6; CDR3 protein: CASSLTPGAGQETQYF; CDR3 DNA: TGTGCCAGCAGCTTAACTCCTGGAGCGGGGCAAGAGACCCAGTACTTC
J gene: TRBJ2-7; D gene: NA; clone size: NA; V gene: TRBV18; CDR3 protein: CASGRGSSYEQYF; CDR3 DNA: TGTGCCAGCGGACGGGGAAGCTCCTACGAGCAGTACTTC
J gene: TRBJ1-1; D gene: NA; clone size: few; V gene: TRBV2; CDR3 protein: CASSEAQHSSNTEAFF; CDR3 DNA: TGTGCCAGCAGTGAAGCGCAGCACAGTTCGAACACTGAAGCTTTCTTT
J gene: TRBJ2-3; D gene: NA; clone size: NA; V gene: TRBV6-5; CDR3 protein: CASIGANTQYF; CDR3 DNA: TGTGCCAGCATTGGGGCCAATACGCAGTATTTT
J gene: TRBJ2-1; D gene: NA; clone size: NA; V gene: TRBV6-1; CDR3 protein: CASSEVGGARREQFF; CDR3 DNA: TGTGCCAGCAGTGAAGTTGGGGGGGCCCGCCGTGAGCAGTTCTTC
J gene: TRBJ2-1; D gene: TRBD2; clone size: NA; V gene: TRBV19; CDR3 protein: CASSTGGTREQFF; CDR3 DNA: TGTGCCAGTAGTACCGGGGGGACTAGAGAGCAGTTCTTC
J gene: TRBJ1-1; D gene: NA; clone size: NA; V gene: TRBV9; CDR3 protein: CASSPSGGGTEAFF; CDR3 DNA: TGTGCCAGCAGCCCCAGCGGGGGTGGCACTGAAGCTTTCTTT
J gene: TRBJ2-1; D gene: TRBD2; clone size: once; V gene: TRBV7-9; CDR3 protein: CASSPRPGLEYNEQFF; CDR3 DNA: TGTGCCAGCAGCCCGAGACCGGGACTAGAGTACAATGAGCAGTTCTTC
J gene: TRBJ2-7; D gene: TRBD2; clone size: NA; V gene: TRBV6-1; CDR3 protein: CASSVEGLASYEQYF; CDR3 DNA: TGTGCCAGCAGTGTGGAGGGACTAGCTTCTTACGAGCAGTACTTC
J gene: TRBJ2-7; D gene: TRBD2; clone size: NA; V gene: TRBV6-5; CDR3 protein: CATAPGTSETYEQYF; CDR3 DNA: TGTGCCACCGCCCCCGGGACTAGCGAAACATACGAGCAGTACTTC
J gene: TRBJ2-1; D gene: TRBD2; clone size: NA; V gene: TRBV9; CDR3 protein: CASSVGASGGGYEQFF; CDR3 DNA: TGTGCCAGCAGCGTAGGTGCTAGCGGGGGGGGCTATGAGCAGTTCTTC
J gene: TRBJ1-2; D gene: NA; clone size: NA; V gene: TRBV19; CDR3 protein: CASSITAGNGYTF; CDR3 DNA: TGTGCCAGTAGTATTACCGCAGGGAATGGCTACACCTTC
J gene: TRBJ2-7; D gene: TRBD2; clone size: NA; V gene: TRBV6-1; CDR3 protein: CASRISGSRGEQYF; CDR3 DNA: TGTGCCAGCAGGATTAGCGGGAGCCGTGGCGAGCAGTACTTC
J gene: TRBJ1-1; D gene: NA; clone size: NA; V gene: TRBV4-1; CDR3 protein: CASSQDRGRGNTEAFF; CDR3 DNA: TGCGCCAGCAGCCAAGATAGGGGCAGGGGAAACACTGAAGCTTTCTTT
J gene: TRBJ2-7; D gene: NA; clone size: NA; V gene: TRBV5-4; CDR3 protein: CASSLAFPYEQYF; CDR3 DNA: TGTGCCAGCAGCTTGGCCTTCCCCTACGAGCAGTACTTC
J gene: TRBJ2-2; D gene: NA; clone size: once; V gene: TRBV27; CDR3 protein: CASGMDGLLNTGELFF; CDR3 DNA: TGTGCCAGCGGAATGGACGGACTCCTGAACACCGGGGAGCTGTTTTTT
J gene: TRBJ1-5; D gene: NA; clone size: NA; V gene: TRBV19; CDR3 protein: CASSSYNQPQHF; CDR3 DNA: TGTGCCAGTAGTTCCTATAATCAGCCCCAGCATTTT
J gene: TRBJ1-1; D gene: NA; clone size: NA; V gene: TRBV5-4; CDR3 protein: CASSSSGTEAFF; CDR3 DNA: TGTGCCAGCAGTTCGTCCGGGACTGAAGCTTTCTTT
J gene: TRBJ2-7; D gene: TRBD1; clone size: NA; V gene: TRBV19; CDR3 protein: CASRGQGPYEQYF; CDR3 DNA: TGTGCCAGTAGGGGACAGGGACCCTACGAGCAGTACTTC
J gene: TRBJ2-5; D gene: TRBD2; clone size: NA; V gene: TRBV19; CDR3 protein: CASSIGVAGDPETQYF; CDR3 DNA: TGTGCCAGTAGTATCGGGGTAGCGGGGGATCCAGAGACCCAGTACTTC